Listed here is a single T cell receptor delta chain. This likely reflects a read error, since a far larger clone is one base away. The CDR3 extends over 20 amino acids. CDR1 and CDR2 from the germline V gene are GEAIGNYY and EKD. The trim removed 0 bases at V and 0 bases at J, leaving 5 bases unmatched. TCRdb reprocessed the RT-PCR reads through CATT. Here the sample spans hundreds of delta-chain clones, around a quarter being singletons. This entry belongs to a study of gamma-delta T cells after stem cell transplantation. V is TRDV2 and J is TRDJ3, with TRDD3 matching 12 bases. The material sequenced was gamma-delta T cells. This TCR came from a human donor. It is not recorded whose cells these are; they may come from a transplant donor. CDR3 in amino acids: CACDTVLGDTCSWDTRQMFF. The CDR3 coding sequence is TGTGCCTGTGACACCGTACTGGGGGATACTTGCTCCTGGGACACCCGACAGATGTTTTTC.